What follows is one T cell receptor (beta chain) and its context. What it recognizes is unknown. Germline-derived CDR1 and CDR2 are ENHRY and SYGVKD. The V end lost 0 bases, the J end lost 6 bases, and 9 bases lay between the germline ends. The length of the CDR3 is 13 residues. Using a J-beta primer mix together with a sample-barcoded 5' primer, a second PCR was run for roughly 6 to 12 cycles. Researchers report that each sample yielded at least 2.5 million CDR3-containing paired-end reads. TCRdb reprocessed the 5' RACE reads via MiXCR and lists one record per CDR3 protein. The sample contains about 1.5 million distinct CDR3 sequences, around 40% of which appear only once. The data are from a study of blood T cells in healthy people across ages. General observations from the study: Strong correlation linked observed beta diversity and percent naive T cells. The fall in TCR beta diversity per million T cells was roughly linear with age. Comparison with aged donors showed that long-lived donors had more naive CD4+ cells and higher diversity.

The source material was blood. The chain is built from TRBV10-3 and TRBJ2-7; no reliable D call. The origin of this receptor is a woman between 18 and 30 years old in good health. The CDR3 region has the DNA TGTGCCATCAGTGAGTCACCGGACCCCGAGCAGTACTTC. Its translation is CAISESPDPEQYF.